These T cell receptor beta chains were read from a single sample in a study of blood T cell repertoires in COVID-19. TCRdb keeps only in-frame clones here, not all; method: immunoSEQ multiplex PCR. The sample records 85,000 to 100,000 clones, roughly 90% being singletons. The specimen sequenced was peripheral blood. All receptors come from a man in his fifties or sixties with acute or convalescent COVID-19. Both conserved end residues are part of each CDR3. The order of the fields is J gene, V gene, CDR3 protein.

TRBJ1-4	TRBV19	CASSVLTTDINEKLFF
TRBJ1-1	TRBV29-1	CSVARETEAFF
TRBJ1-4	TRBV2	CASTGPGLSGEKLFF
TRBJ1-3	TRBV3-1/TRBV3-2	CASSQQQGNTIYF
TRBJ1-1	TRBV12-3/TRBV12-4	CASSFGGFAEAFF
TRBJ2-7	TRBV19	CASSTTTGGGYEQYF
TRBJ1-5	TRBV12-3/TRBV12-4	CASSLRGPQHF
TRBJ2-2	TRBV6-2/TRBV6-3	CASSLEIGELFF
TRBJ2-7	TRBV29-1	CSAVGQGVYEQYF
TRBJ2-1	TRBV19	CASSIGTVYNEQFF
TRBJ2-1	TRBV5-6	CASSSLVAGGYNEQFF
TRBJ2-5	TRBV30	CACSLQETQYF
TRBJ1-5	TRBV7-9	CASSLNGQIYQPQHF
TRBJ2-3	TRBV29-1	CSSSGGWGDTQYF
TRBJ2-5	TRBV9	CASSVDQGAKETQYF
TRBJ2-6	TRBV12-3/TRBV12-4	CASRRSGANVLTF
TRBJ1-2	TRBV18	CASSPGDRKRGYTF
TRBJ1-2	TRBV28	CASRPAGAEGGYTF
TRBJ2-7	TRBV29-1	CSVEAGGPYEQYF
TRBJ1-4	TRBV30	CAWSANEKLFF